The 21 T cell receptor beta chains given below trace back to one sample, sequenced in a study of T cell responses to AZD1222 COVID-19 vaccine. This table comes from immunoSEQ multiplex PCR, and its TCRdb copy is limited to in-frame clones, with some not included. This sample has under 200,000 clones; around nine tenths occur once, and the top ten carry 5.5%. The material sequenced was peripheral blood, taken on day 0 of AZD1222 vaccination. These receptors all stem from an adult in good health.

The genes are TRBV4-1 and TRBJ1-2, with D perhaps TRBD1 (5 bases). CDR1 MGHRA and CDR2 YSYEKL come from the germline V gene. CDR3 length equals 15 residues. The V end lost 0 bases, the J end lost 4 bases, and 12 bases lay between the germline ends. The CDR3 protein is CASSQEQDPFYGYTF. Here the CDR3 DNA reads TGCGCCAGCAGCCAAGAACAGGATCCCTTCTATGGCTACACCTTC.

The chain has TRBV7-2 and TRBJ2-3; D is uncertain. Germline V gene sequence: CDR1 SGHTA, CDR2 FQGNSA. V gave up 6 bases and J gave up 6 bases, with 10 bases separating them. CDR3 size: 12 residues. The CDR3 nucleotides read TGTGCCAGCAGGGCTGACACGGATACGCAGTATTTT. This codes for CASRADTDTQYF.

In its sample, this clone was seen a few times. The CDR3: CASTLQGARGGELFF. The CDR3, as DNA: TGTGCCAGCACCCTACAGGGGGCGCGGGGCGGGGAGCTGTTTTTT. The genes are TRBV28 and TRBJ2-2; 9 bases line up with TRBD1. Per the germline V gene, CDR1 is MDHEN and CDR2 is SYDVKM. V trimming: 7 bases; J trimming: 7 bases; junction bases outside the gene matches: 10. The CDR3 extends over 15 amino acids.

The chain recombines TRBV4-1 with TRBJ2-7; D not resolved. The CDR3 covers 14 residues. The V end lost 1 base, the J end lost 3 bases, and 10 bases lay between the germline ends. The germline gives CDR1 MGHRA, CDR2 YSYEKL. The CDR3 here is CASSQGPGFYEQYF. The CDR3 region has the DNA TGCGCCAGCAGCCAAGGGCCGGGTTTCTACGAGCAGTACTTC.

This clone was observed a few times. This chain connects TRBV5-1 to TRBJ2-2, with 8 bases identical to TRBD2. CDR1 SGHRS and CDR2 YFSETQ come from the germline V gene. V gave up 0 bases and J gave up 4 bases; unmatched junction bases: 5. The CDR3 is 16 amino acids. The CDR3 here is CASSLDGGASTGELFF. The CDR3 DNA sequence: TGCGCCAGCAGCTTGGACGGGGGGGCGAGCACCGGGGAGCTGTTTTTT.

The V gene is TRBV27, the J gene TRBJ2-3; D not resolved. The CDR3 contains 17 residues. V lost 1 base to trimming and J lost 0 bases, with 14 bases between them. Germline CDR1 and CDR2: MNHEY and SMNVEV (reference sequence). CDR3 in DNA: TGTGCCAGCAGTTTATATAGTCCAGCAACTAGCACAGATACGCAGTATTTT. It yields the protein CASSLYSPATSTDTQYF.

This chain's CDR3 is CASSYSSRDKQFF. DNA of the CDR3: TGTGCCAGCAGTTACTCCTCTCGGGACAAGCAGTTCTTC. V usage is TRBV6-5 and J usage is TRBJ2-1; D is possibly TRBD1 (6 bases). The V gene lost 0 bases and the J gene lost 11 bases, with 11 bases spanning the gap. CDR3 length: 13 amino acids. The germline gives CDR1 MNHEY, CDR2 SVGAGI.

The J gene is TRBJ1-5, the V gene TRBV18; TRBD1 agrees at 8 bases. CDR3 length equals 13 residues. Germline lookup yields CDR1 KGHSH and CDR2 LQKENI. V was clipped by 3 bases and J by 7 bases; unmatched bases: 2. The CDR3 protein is CASSPDRVQPQHF. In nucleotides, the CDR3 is TGTGCCAGCTCACCGGACAGGGTCCAGCCCCAGCATTTT.

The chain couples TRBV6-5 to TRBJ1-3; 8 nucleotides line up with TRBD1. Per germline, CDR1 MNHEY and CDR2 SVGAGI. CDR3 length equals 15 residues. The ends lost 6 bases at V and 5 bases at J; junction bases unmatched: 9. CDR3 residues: CASSPDRGIRNTIYF. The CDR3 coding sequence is TGTGCCAGCAGCCCAGACAGGGGAATTAGAAACACCATATATTTT.

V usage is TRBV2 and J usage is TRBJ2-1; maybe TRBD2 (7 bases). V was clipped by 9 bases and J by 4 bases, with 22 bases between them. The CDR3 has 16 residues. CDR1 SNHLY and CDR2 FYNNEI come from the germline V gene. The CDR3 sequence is CASLGGGAKTYNEQFF. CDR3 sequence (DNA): TGTGCCAGTCTTGGTGGGGGGGCGAAAACATACAATGAGCAGTTCTTC.

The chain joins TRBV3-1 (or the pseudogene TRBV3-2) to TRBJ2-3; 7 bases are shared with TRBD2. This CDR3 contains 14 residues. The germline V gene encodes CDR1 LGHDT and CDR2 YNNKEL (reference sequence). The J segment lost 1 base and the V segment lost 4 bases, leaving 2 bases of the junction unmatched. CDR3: CASSPSGGTDTQYF. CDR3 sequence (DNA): TGTGCCAGCAGCCCCAGCGGGGGCACAGATACGCAGTATTTT.

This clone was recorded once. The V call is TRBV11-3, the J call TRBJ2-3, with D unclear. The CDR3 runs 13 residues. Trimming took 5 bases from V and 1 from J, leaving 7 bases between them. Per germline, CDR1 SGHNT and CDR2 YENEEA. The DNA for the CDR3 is TGTGCCAGCAGCATTGGGGGCACAGATACGCAGTATTTT. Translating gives CASSIGGTDTQYF.

This CDR3 reads CASSLEGAETQYF. For the CDR3, the DNA is TGTGCCAGCAGTTTAGAAGGCGCAGAGACCCAGTACTTC. V is TRBV28 and J is TRBJ2-5; D is ambiguous. Trimming cost V 2 bases and J 4 bases, with 8 bases left between them. This CDR3 spans 13 amino acids. The germline V gene encodes CDR1 MDHEN and CDR2 SYDVKM.

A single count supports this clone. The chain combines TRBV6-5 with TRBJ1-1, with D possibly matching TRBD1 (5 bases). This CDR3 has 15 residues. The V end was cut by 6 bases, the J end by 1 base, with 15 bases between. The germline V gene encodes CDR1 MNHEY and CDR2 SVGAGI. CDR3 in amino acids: CASRRTRDQNTEAFF. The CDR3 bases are TGTGCCAGCAGGCGAACCAGGGACCAGAACACTGAAGCTTTCTTT.

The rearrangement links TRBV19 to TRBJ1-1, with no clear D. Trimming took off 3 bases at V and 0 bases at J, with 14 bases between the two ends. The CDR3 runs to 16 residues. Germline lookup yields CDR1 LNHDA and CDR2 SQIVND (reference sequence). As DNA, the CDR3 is TGTGCCAGTAGTATCCCATCGGGAATAATGAACACTGAAGCTTTCTTT. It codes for CASSIPSGIMNTEAFF.

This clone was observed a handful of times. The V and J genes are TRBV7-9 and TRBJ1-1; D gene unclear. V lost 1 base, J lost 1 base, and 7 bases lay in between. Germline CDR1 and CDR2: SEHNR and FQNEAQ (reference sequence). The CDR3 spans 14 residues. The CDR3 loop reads CASSLGAKNTEAFF. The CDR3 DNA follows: TGTGCCAGCAGCTTAGGTGCGAAGAACACTGAAGCTTTCTTT.

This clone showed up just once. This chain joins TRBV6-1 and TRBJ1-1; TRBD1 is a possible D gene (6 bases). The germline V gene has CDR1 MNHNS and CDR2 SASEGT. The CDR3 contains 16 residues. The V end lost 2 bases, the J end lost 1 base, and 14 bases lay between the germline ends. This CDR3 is CASSELPDRPNTEAFF. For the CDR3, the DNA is TGTGCCAGCAGTGAATTGCCGGACAGACCGAACACTGAAGCTTTCTTT.

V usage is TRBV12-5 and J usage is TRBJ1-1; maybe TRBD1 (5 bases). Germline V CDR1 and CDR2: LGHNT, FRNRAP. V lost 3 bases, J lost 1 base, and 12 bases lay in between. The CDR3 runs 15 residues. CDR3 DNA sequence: TGTGCTAGTGGTTTTCCTGGGGGGGGGAACACTGAAGCTTTCTTT. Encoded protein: CASGFPGGGNTEAFF.

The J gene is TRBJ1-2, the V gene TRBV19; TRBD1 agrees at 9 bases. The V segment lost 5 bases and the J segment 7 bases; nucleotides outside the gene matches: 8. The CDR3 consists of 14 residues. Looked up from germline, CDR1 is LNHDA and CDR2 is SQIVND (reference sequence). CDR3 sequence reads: CASSPGQGSSGYTF. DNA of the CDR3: TGTGCCAGTAGTCCGGGACAGGGAAGTTCTGGCTACACCTTC.

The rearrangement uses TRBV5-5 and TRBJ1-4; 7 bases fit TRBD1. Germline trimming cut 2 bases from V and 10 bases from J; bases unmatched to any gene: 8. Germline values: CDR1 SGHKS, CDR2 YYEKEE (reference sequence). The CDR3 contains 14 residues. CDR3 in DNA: TGTGCCAGCAGCTTTACAGGGGATATGGGAAAACTGTTTTTT. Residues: CASSFTGDMGKLFF.

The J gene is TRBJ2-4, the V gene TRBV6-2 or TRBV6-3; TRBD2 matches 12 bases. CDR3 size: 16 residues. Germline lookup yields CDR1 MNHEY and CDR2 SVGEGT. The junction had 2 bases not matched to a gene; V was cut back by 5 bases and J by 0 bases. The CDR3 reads CASSPTSGGAKNIQYF. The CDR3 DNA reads TGTGCCAGCAGTCCGACTAGCGGGGGAGCCAAAAACATTCAGTACTTC.